These 15 T cell receptor beta chains share one sample of origin, sequenced in a study of blood T cell repertoires in COVID-19 (dated by TCRdb to the early 2020s). Libraries were made using the immunoSEQ multiplex PCR assay. TCRdb provides this immuneACCESS table in a form limited to in-frame rearrangements. Some clones are lacking; in checked studies, under half of them reflect an unresolved V gene, and why the rest are absent is not known. For this sample the table gives approximately 150,000 clones, of which approximately 86% were detected only once. The ten largest clones take up roughly 6.4% of the sample. Material for sequencing was PBMCs or T cells enriched from blood (not recorded which). Receptor source: a woman in her forties who had recovered from COVID-19.

The CDR3 sequence is CASSPLTGGSTEAFF. The CDR3 nucleotides are TGCGCCAGCAGCCCTTTAACAGGGGGATCCACTGAAGCTTTCTTT. The rearrangement uses TRBV5-1 and TRBJ1-1; TRBD1 matches 8 bases. J lost 4 bases, V lost 4 bases, and 9 bases had no gene match. Germline CDR1 and CDR2: SGHRS and YFSETQ. The CDR3 is 15 amino acids.

This chain connects TRBV4-1 to TRBJ1-1; no definite D call. Germline CDR1 and CDR2: MGHRA and YSYEKL. This CDR3 region has 15 residues. Trimming removed 1 base at V and 1 base at J, with 10 bases between. CDR3: CASSQAARGNTEAFF. CDR3 in DNA: TGCGCCAGCAGCCAAGCCGCCCGGGGGAACACTGAAGCTTTCTTT.

The rearrangement joins TRBV19 to TRBJ1-6, with D possibly TRBD1 on 5 matching bases. V was trimmed by 6 bases and J by 8 bases, leaving 14 bases between them. CDR1 LNHDA and CDR2 SQIVND come from the germline V gene (reference sequence). This CDR3 comprises 14 residues. DNA of the CDR3: TGTGCCAGTAGCCCCCAGGGCCGGGATTCACCCCTCCACTTT. It yields the protein CASSPQGRDSPLHF.

The J gene is TRBJ2-7, the V gene TRBV25-1; 8 bases align to TRBD1. Germline V gene data show CDR1 as MGHDK and CDR2 as SYGVNS. J lost 1 base, V lost 5 bases, and 4 bases had no gene match. There are 14 residues in the CDR3. CDR3 bases: TGTGCCAGCAGTAACTGGGACAGGTCCTACGAGCAGTACTTC. It is translated as CASSNWDRSYEQYF.

The CDR3 nucleotides read TGTGCCAGCTCACTTGACCCCGGGACAATGGATCAGCCCCAGCATTTT. Protein sequence: CASSLDPGTMDQPQHF. The chain employs TRBV18 and TRBJ1-5; D perhaps matches TRBD1 (6 bases). CDR3 length: 16 amino acids. V was pared by 4 bases and J by 5 bases, with 18 bases between. Germline V lookup: CDR1 KGHSH, CDR2 LQKENI.

The chain recombines TRBV2 with TRBJ1-2, with unresolved D. V lost 4 bases and J 4 bases, leaving 7 bases between the germline ends. The length of the CDR3 is 12 residues. The germline CDR1 and CDR2 sequences are SNHLY and FYNNEI. In nucleotides, the CDR3 is TGTGCCAGCAGTGTGCCGGGCTATGGCTACACCTTC. Its protein is CASSVPGYGYTF.

The chain has TRBV4-1 and TRBJ2-1; 10 positions match TRBD2. This CDR3 has 14 residues. Germline V lookup: CDR1 MGHRA, CDR2 YSYEKL. The V and J ends lost 4 bases and 10 bases, in that order; junction bases with no gene match: 7. CDR3 protein: CASSPFWTSGEQFF. The CDR3 DNA is TGCGCCAGCAGCCCTTTTTGGACTAGCGGCGAGCAGTTCTTC.

The V gene is TRBV18, the J gene TRBJ2-6; 9 bases are shared with TRBD2. CDR3 size: 18 residues. The ends lost 4 bases at V and 0 bases at J; junction bases unmatched: 7. The germline V gene encodes CDR1 KGHSH and CDR2 LQKENI. The CDR3 DNA sequence: TGTGCCAGCTCACTAGCGGGGGTCCCCTCCTCTGGGGCCAACGTCCTGACTTTC. It yields the protein CASSLAGVPSSGANVLTF.

This rearrangement joins TRBV9 to TRBJ2-2; no clear D gene. CDR1 SGDLS and CDR2 YYNGEE come from the germline V gene. There are 13 residues in the CDR3. Trimming took off 0 bases at V and 5 bases at J, with 5 bases between the two ends. CDR3 nucleotides: TGTGCCAGCAGCGTAGTCAGTACCGGGGAGCTGTTTTTT. Its translation: CASSVVSTGELFF.

The V gene is TRBV2, the J gene TRBJ1-5; TRBD1 matches at 7 bases. V lost 8 bases, J lost 0 bases, and 19 bases stayed unmatched. Germline assignment: CDR1 SNHLY and CDR2 FYNNEI. The CDR3 sequence is 19 residues long. The CDR3 DNA is TGTGCCAGCGGGGCGGGACAGACAACTTTGTCCTATAGCAATCAGCCCCAGCATTTT. Translated, it gives CASGAGQTTLSYSNQPQHF.

The genes are TRBV19 and TRBJ2-3; TRBD1 matches at 9 bases. CDR1 is LNHDA and CDR2 is SQIVND in the germline V gene (reference sequence). V lost 3 bases to trimming and J lost 1 base; unmatched junction nucleotides: 5. This CDR3 comprises 16 residues. CDR3 in DNA: TGTGCCAGTAGTATGAGGGGACAGGGAGGCACAGATACGCAGTATTTT. The encoded protein is CASSMRGQGGTDTQYF. Full variable domain (remainder filled in from reference TRBV19 and TRBJ2-3): DGGITQSPKYLFRKEGQNVTLSCEQNLNHDAMYWYRQDPGQGLRLIYYSQIVNDFQKGDIAEGYSVSREKKESFPLTVTSAQKNPTAFYLCASSMRGQGGTDTQYFGPGTRLTVL.

This sequence joins TRBV18 and TRBJ2-7; D is undetermined. Germline V CDR1 and CDR2: KGHSH, LQKENI. V was shortened by 6 bases and J by 2 bases, with 11 bases between the two germline ends. CDR3 length equals 13 residues. The CDR3 nucleotides read TGTGCCAGCTCTCCCACCAGCGCCTACGAGCAGTACTTC. Its protein is CASSPTSAYEQYF.

The V and J genes are TRBV4-2 and TRBJ2-3; 11 bases match TRBD2. CDR3 length: 17 amino acids. Germline values: CDR1 LGHNA, CDR2 YNFKEQ. Germline trimming cut 1 base from V and 5 bases from J; bases unmatched to any gene: 8. This CDR3 is CASSQVVTSGSIDTQYF. The CDR3 DNA is TGTGCCAGCAGCCAAGTTGTAACTAGCGGGAGTATAGATACGCAGTATTTT.

This chain joins TRBV18 and TRBJ2-5; D unresolved. Trimming left V 3 bases short and J 1 base short, with 6 bases between. There are 13 residues in the CDR3. Germline CDR1 KGHSH, CDR2 LQKENI. In nucleotides, the CDR3 is TGTGCCAGCTCACCGGCTAGCCAAGAGACCCAGTACTTC. Translation gives CASSPASQETQYF.

This rearrangement joins TRBV20-1 to TRBJ1-2; 7 bases agree with TRBD1. There are 16 residues in the CDR3. CDR1 and CDR2 (germline): DFQATT, SNEGSKA (reference sequence). Trimming removed 3 bases from V and 2 bases from J; junction bases left unmatched: 12. CDR3 nucleotides: TGCAGTGCTAGTGGGGGACAGCCAGAGTTAAACTATGGCTACACCTTC. The encoded protein is CSASGGQPELNYGYTF.